This T cell receptor beta chain was obtained from a study of Tregs in tolerant kidney transplant recipients. Regarding the study as a whole: Biological reproducibility was not directly addressed, but technical replication error appeared minimal.

Clones were sequenced by immunoSEQ multiplex PCR, and TCRdb holds only the in-frame ones, with some missing. The sample includes some 100,000 clones, almost 95% of them seen just once. Regarding this clone: What it binds is unknown.

The V and J ends lost 4 bases and 2 bases respectively, with 8 bases between them. CDR3 length equals 13 residues. Germline CDR1 is MNHEY and CDR2 is SVGAGI. Unstimulated Tregs (CD4+CD25+CD127-) and CD4+CD25- non-Tregs were sorted from PBMCs. This receptor was identified in a human donor in good health. Sequencing was done on a sample of CD4+ T cells from blood. The chain couples TRBV6-5 to TRBJ1-1; no clear D. This CDR3 is CASSWRANTEAFF. The CDR3 nucleotides read TGTGCCAGCAGTTGGAGGGCAAACACTGAAGCTTTCTTT.